This TCR beta chain stems from a study of CD8 T cells in ankylosing spondylitis. Study-wide points: Ankylosing spondylitis blood seemed to carry a telltale TCR beta motif made of under 10 highly homologous variants.

Concerning this clonotype itself: What it binds is unknown.

One entry per CDR3 protein, called by TCRdb with MiXCR from the 5' RACE reads. The table includes 390,000 or so distinct CDR3 sequences, around 20% detected once. The CDR3 spans 13 residues. V gave up 7 bases and J gave up 6 bases, with 15 bases separating them. Per the germline V gene, CDR1 is SQVTM and CDR2 is ANQGSEA. V is TRBV29-1 and J is TRBJ2-2; TRBD2 might be the D (6 bases). The TCR was taken from a male donor with ankylosing spondylitis. Sequenced: blood, either unsorted or a sorted T cell fraction (not recorded which). Here the CDR3 DNA reads TGCAGCGGTTCGGGAGCGTTCCCCGGGGAGCTGTTTTTT. Translated: CSGSGAFPGELFF.